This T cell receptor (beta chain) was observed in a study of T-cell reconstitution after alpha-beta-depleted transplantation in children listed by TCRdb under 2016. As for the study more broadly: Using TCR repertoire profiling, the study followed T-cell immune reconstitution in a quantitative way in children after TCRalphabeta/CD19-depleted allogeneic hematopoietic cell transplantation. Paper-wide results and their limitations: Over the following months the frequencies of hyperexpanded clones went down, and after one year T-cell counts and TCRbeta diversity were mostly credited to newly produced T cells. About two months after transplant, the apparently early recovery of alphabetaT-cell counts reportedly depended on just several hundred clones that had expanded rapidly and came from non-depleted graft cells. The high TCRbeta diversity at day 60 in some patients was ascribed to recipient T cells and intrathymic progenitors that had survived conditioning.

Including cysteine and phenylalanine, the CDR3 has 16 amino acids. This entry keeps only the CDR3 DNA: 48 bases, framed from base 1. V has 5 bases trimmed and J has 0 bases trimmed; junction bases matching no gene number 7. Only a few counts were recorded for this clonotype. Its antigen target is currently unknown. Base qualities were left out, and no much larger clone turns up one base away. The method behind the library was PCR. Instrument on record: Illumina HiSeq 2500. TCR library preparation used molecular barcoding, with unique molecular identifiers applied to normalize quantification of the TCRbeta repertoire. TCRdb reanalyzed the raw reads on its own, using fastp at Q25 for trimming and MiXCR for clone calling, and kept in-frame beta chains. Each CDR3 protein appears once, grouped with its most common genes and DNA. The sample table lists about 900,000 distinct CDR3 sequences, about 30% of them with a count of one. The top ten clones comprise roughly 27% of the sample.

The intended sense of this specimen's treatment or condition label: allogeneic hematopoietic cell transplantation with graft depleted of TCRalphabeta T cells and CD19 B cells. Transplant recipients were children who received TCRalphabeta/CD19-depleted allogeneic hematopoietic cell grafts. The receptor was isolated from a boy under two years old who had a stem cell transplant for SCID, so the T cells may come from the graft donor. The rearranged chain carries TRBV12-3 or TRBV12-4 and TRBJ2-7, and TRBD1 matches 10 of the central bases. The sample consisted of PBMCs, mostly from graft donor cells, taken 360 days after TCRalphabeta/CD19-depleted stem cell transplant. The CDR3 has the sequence CASSPGQGTSSYEQYF. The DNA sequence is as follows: TGTGCCAGCAGTCCGGGACAGGGGACGAGCTCCTACGAGCAGTACTTC.